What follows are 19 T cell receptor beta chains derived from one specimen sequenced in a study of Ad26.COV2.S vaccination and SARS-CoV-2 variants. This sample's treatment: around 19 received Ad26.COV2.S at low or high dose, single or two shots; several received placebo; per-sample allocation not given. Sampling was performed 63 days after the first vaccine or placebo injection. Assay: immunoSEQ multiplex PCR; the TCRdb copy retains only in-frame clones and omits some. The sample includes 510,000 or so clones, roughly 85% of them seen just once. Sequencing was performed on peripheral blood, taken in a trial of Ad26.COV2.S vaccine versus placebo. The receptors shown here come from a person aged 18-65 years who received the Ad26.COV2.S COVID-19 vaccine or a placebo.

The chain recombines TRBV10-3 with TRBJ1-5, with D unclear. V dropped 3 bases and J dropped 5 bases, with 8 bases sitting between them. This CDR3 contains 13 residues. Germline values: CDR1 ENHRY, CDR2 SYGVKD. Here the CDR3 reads CAISEQDYQPQHF. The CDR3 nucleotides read TGTGCCATCAGTGAACAAGATTATCAGCCCCAGCATTTT.

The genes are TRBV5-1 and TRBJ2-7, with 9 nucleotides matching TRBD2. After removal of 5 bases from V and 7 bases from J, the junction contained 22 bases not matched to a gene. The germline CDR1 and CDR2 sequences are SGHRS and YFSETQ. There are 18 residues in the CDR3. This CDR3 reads CASSQGDSSPRSGREQYF. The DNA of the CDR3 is TGCGCCAGCAGTCAGGGGGACAGTTCCCCCAGAAGCGGGAGGGAGCAGTACTTC.

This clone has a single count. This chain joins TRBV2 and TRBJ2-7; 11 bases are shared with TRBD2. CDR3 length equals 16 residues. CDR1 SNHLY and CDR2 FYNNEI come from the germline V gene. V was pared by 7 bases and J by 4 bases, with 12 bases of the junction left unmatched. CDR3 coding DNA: TGTGCCAGCACTCCACGGACTAGCGGGTTAAGTTACGAGCAGTACTTC. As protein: CASTPRTSGLSYEQYF.

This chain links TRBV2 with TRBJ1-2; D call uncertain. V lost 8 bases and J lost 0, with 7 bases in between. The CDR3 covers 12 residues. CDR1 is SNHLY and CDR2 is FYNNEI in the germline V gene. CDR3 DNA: TGTGCCAGCCGGAGGGCTAACTATGGCTACACCTTC. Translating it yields CASRRANYGYTF.

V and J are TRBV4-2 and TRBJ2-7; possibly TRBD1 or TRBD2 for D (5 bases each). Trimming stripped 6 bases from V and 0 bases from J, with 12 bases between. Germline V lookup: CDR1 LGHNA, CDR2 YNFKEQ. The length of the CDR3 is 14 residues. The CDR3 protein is CASSPAGSSYEQYF. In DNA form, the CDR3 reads TGTGCCAGCAGTCCGGCAGGGAGCTCCTACGAGCAGTACTTC.

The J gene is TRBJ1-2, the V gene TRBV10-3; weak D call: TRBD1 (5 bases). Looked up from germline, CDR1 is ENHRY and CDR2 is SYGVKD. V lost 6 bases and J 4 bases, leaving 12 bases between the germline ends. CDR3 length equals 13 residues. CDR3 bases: TGTGCCATCAGCGACGACAGAATCTATGGCTACACCTTC. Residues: CAISDDRIYGYTF.

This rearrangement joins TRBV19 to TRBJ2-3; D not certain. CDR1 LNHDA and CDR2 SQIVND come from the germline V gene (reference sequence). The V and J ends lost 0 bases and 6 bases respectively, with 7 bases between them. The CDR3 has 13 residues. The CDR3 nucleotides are TGTGCCAGTAGTATAGACAATACCGATACGCAGTATTTT. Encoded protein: CASSIDNTDTQYF. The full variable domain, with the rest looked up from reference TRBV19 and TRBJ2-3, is DGGITQSPKYLFRKEGQNVTLSCEQNLNHDAMYWYRQDPGQGLRLIYYSQIVNDFQKGDIAEGYSVSREKKESFPLTVTSAQKNPTAFYLCASSIDNTDTQYFGPGTRLTVL.

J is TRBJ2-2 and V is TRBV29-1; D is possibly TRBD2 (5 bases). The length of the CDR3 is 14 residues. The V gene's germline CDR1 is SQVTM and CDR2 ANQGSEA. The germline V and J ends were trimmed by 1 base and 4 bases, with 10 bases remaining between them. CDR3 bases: TGCAGCGTTGAAGGAGGACGGGGCACCGGGGAGCTGTTTTTT. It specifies CSVEGGRGTGELFF.

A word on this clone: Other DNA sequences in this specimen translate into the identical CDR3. The CDR3 DNA sequence: TGTGCCAGCAGCTTAGTCATCAGCGGAGCGTACGAGCAGTACTTC. Its protein is CASSLVISGAYEQYF. The chain uses TRBV7-2 and TRBJ2-7; tentative D call: TRBD2 (5 bases). There are 15 residues in the CDR3. V lost 1 base and J 4 bases, leaving 14 bases between the germline ends. Germline V gene lookup returns CDR1 SGHTA and CDR2 FQGNSA.

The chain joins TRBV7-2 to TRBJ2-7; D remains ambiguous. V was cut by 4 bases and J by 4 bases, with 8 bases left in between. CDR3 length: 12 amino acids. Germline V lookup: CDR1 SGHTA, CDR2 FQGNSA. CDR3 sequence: CASSYPGYEQYF. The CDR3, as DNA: TGTGCCAGCAGCTACCCCGGGTACGAGCAGTACTTC.

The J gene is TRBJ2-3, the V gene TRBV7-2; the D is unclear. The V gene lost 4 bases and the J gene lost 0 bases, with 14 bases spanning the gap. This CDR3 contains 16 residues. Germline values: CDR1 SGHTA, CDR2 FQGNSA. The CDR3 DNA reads TGTGCCAGCAGCTCATGGGCCAGAACTAGCACAGATACGCAGTATTTT. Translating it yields CASSSWARTSTDTQYF.

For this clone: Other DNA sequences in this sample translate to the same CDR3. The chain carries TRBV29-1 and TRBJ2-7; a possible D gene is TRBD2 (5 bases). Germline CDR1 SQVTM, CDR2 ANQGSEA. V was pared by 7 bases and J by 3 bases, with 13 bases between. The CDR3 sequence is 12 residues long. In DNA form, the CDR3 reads TGCAGCGCCCTAGACGGGAACTACGAGCAGTACTTC. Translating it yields CSALDGNYEQYF.

CDR3 nucleotides: TGTGCCAGCAGGAAGACAGGGGGCCATACGCAGTATTTT. The encoded protein is CASRKTGGHTQYF. The chain links TRBV3-1 (or the pseudogene TRBV3-2) to TRBJ2-3; 10 nucleotides align to TRBD1. There are 13 residues in the CDR3. The J segment lost 7 bases and the V segment lost 6 bases, leaving 4 bases of the junction unmatched. Germline lookup yields CDR1 LGHDT and CDR2 YNNKEL (reference sequence).

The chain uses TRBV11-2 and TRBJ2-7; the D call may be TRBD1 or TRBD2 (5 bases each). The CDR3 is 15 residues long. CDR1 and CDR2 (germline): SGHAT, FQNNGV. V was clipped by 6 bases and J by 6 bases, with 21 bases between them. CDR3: CASRQTDTGIFEQYF. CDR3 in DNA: TGTGCCAGCAGACAGACGGACACCGGGATCTTCGAGCAGTACTTC. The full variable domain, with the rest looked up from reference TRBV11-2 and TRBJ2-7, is EAGVAQSPRYKIIEKRQSVAFWCNPISGHATLYWYQQILGQGPKLLIQFQNNGVVDDSQLPKDRFSAERLKGVDSTLKIQPAKLEDSAVYLCASRQTDTGIFEQYFGPGTRLTVT.

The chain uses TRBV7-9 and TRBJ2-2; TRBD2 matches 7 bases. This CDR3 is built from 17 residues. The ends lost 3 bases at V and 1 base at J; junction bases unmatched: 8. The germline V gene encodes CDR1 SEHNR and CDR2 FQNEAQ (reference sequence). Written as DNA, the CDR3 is TGTGCCAGCAGCTTCGCATCGGGGGGACGGAACACCGGGGAGCTGTTTTTT. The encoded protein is CASSFASGGRNTGELFF.

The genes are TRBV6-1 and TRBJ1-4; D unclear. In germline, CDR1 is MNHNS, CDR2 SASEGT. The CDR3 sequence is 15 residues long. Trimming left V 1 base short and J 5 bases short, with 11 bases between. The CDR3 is CASSEVGIRNEKLFF. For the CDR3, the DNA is TGTGCCAGCAGTGAAGTGGGTATACGGAATGAAAAACTGTTTTTT.

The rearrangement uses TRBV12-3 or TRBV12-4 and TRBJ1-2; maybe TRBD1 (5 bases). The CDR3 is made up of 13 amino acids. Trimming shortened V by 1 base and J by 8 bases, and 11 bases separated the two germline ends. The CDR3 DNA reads TGTGCCAGCAGTTTAGGGGGGTTCGGGGGCTACACCTTC. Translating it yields CASSLGGFGGYTF.

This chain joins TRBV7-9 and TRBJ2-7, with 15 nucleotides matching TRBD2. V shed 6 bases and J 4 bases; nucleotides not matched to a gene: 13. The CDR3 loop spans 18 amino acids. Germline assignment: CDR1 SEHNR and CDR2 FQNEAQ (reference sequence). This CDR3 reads CASSPWGLAGGGRYEQYF. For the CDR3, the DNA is TGTGCCAGCAGTCCTTGGGGACTAGCGGGGGGAGGTCGGTACGAGCAGTACTTC.

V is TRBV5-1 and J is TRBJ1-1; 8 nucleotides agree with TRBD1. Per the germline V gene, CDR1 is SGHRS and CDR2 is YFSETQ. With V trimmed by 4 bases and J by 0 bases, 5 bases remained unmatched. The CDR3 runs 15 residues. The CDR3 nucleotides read TGCGCCAGCAGCCGGGGACAGGTCATGAACACTGAAGCTTTCTTT. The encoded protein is CASSRGQVMNTEAFF.